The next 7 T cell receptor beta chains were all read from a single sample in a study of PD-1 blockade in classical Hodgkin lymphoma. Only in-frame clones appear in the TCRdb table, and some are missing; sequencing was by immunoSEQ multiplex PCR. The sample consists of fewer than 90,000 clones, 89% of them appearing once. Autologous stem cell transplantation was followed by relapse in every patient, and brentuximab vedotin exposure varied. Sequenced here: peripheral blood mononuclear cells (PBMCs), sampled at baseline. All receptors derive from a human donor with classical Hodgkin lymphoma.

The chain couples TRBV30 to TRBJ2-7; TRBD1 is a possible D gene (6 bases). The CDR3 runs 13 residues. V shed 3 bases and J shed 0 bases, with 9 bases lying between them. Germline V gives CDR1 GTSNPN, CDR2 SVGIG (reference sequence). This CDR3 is CAWSPGHSYEQYF. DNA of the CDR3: TGTGCCTGGAGCCCGGGACACTCCTACGAGCAGTACTTC.

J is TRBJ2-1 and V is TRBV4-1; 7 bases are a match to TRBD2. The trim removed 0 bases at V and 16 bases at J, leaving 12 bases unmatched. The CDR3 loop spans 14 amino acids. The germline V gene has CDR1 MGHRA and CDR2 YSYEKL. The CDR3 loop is CASSQDPLADSRFF. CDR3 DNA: TGCGCCAGCAGCCAAGATCCCCTAGCGGACTCGAGATTCTTC.

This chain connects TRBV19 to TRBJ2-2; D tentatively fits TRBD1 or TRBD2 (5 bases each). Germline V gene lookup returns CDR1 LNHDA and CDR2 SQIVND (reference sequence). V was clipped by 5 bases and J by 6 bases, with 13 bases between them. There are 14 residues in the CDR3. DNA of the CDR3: TGTGCCAGTAGTCCCGGGGCCTGGGCCGGGGAGCTGTTTTTT. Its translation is CASSPGAWAGELFF. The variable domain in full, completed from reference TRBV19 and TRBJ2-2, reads DGGITQSPKYLFRKEGQNVTLSCEQNLNHDAMYWYRQDPGQGLRLIYYSQIVNDFQKGDIAEGYSVSREKKESFPLTVTSAQKNPTAFYLCASSPGAWAGELFFGEGSRLTVL.

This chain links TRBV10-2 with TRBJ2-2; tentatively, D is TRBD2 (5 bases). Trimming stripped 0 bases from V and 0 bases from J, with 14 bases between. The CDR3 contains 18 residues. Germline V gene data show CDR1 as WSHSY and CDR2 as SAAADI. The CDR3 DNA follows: TGCGCCAGCAGTGAGTCGAGTCACTTCGGGACGAACACCGGGGAGCTGTTTTTT. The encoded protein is CASSESSHFGTNTGELFF.

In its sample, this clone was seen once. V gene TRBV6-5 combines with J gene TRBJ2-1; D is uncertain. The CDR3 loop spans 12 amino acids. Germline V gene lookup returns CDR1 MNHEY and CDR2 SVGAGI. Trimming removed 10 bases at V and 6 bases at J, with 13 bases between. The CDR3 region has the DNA TGTGCCACCACCTGGGTTGGCAATGAGCAGTTCTTC. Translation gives CATTWVGNEQFF.

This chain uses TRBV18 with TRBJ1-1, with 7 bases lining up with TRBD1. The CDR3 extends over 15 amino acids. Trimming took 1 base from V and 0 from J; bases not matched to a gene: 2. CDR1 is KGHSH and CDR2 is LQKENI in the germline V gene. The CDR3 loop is CASSPRTGMNTEAFF. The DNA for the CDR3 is TGTGCCAGCTCACCACGGACAGGAATGAACACTGAAGCTTTCTTT.

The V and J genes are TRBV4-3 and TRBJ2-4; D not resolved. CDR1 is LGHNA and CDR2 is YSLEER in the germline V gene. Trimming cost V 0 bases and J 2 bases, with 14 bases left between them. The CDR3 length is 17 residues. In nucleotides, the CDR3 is TGCGCCAGCAGCCAAGATTTTGTCAGCCCCCCCAAAAACATTCAGTACTTC. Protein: CASSQDFVSPPKNIQYF.